What follows are 7 T cell receptor beta chains derived from one specimen sequenced in a study of PD-1 blockade in classical Hodgkin lymphoma. Indicated time point: newly diagnosed, previously untreated cHL patient sample. Magnetic depletion of unwanted cells isolated CD4+ T cells from thawed PBMCs. Clones were read by immunoSEQ multiplex PCR, and TCRdb kept only the in-frame ones, dropping some. The table lists 24,000 or so clones, about 90% of them singletons. The sequenced sample was CD4+ T cells from blood. Receptor source: a human donor with classical Hodgkin lymphoma.

This chain links TRBV18 with TRBJ1-4; D perhaps matches TRBD1 (5 bases). The CDR3 has 14 amino acids. CDR1 and CDR2 from the germline V gene are KGHSH and LQKENI. Trimming removed 6 bases from V and 4 bases from J, with 12 bases in between. CDR3 sequence (DNA): TGTGCCAGCTCGCCCAGGGACGGTAATGAAAAACTGTTTTTT. This codes for CASSPRDGNEKLFF.

The chain uses TRBV5-4 and TRBJ1-2, with TRBD1 matching 7 bases. The V gene end was trimmed by 2 bases and the J gene end by 3 bases; junction bases not matched to a gene: 4. The germline V gene encodes CDR1 SGHNT and CDR2 YYREEE (reference sequence). The CDR3 sequence is 14 residues long. The CDR3 DNA is TGTGCCAGCAGCTTACGGACAGGCTACTATGGCTACACCTTC. This encodes CASSLRTGYYGYTF.

The chain joins TRBV19 to TRBJ1-5; TRBD1 matches at 8 bases. With V trimmed by 2 bases and J by 7 bases, 4 bases remained unmatched. CDR3 length equals 14 residues. Germline V gene sequence: CDR1 LNHDA, CDR2 SQIVND (reference sequence). The CDR3 loop is CASSIQGARQPQHF. CDR3 DNA sequence: TGTGCCAGTAGTATACAGGGGGCCAGACAGCCCCAGCATTTT.

This clone was found once. The chain has TRBV15 and TRBJ2-7; D not resolved. The CDR3 runs 14 residues. The germline CDR1 and CDR2 sequences are LNHNV and YYDKDF (reference sequence). V gave up 0 bases and J gave up 3 bases, with 9 bases separating them. The CDR3 DNA follows: TGTGCCACCAGCAGAGAGGCGGCGTTCTACGAGCAGTACTTC. Amino acid sequence: CATSREAAFYEQYF.

This clone was counted once. J is TRBJ1-3 and V is TRBV6-5, with D uncertain. CDR1 and CDR2 from the germline V gene are MNHEY and SVGAGI. The CDR3 runs 15 residues. Deletions cut 2 bases from V and 2 bases from J, with 10 bases between. CDR3 sequence reads: CASSYQDGAGNTIYF. CDR3 coding DNA: TGTGCCAGCAGTTACCAAGACGGTGCTGGAAACACCATATATTTT.

This clone was detected only once. This chain uses TRBV5-6 with TRBJ2-7; the D is unclear. Germline lookup yields CDR1 SGHDT and CDR2 YYEEEE. The CDR3 has 13 residues. The V and J ends lost 2 bases and 2 bases respectively, with 8 bases between them. CDR3 sequence: CASSFGLAYEQYF. DNA of the CDR3: TGTGCCAGCAGCTTCGGGTTGGCCTACGAGCAGTACTTC.

The chain couples TRBV4-1 to TRBJ2-5; 7 nucleotides agree with TRBD2. Trimming at V came to 1 base and at J to 6 bases, leaving 5 bases not matched to a gene. There are 14 residues in the CDR3. From germline, CDR1 is MGHRA and CDR2 YSYEKL. The CDR3 sequence: CASSQVGGIKTQYF. In DNA form, the CDR3 reads TGCGCCAGCAGCCAAGTCGGGGGGATAAAGACCCAGTACTTC.